One sample yielded the 26 T cell receptor beta chains listed below, sequenced in a study of lymphopenia after photon versus proton radiotherapy. Repertoires were generated with immunoSEQ multiplex PCR, while TCRdb's copy carries only in-frame clones and drops some. Of about 160,000 clones listed, roughly nine tenths were seen once; the top ten hold less than 6%. Here the sequenced sample was peripheral blood, taken from a patient treated with photon-based radiotherapy. The receptors here all came from a man aged 50 to 59 with gastric cancer.

The V call is TRBV6-4, the J call TRBJ2-7; 12 positions agree with TRBD2. This CDR3 has 19 residues. Germline CDR1 MRHNA, CDR2 SNTAGT. The ends lost 0 bases at V and 4 bases at J; junction bases unmatched: 13. CDR3 sequence: CASSDSWKNLAGGIYEQYF. The DNA of the CDR3 is TGTGCCAGCAGTGACTCGTGGAAAAACCTAGCGGGAGGGATTTACGAGCAGTACTTC.

The chain carries TRBV5-1 and TRBJ2-5; TRBD1 aligns across 10 bases. From germline, CDR1 is SGHRS and CDR2 YFSETQ. This CDR3 comprises 16 residues. V lost 4 bases, J lost 7 bases, and 13 bases stayed unmatched. CDR3 in amino acids: CASSAMTGGWGGTQYF. DNA of the CDR3: TGCGCCAGCAGCGCCATGACAGGGGGCTGGGGAGGGACCCAGTACTTC. Based on the CDR3 plus reference TRBV5-1 and TRBJ2-5, the full variable domain is KAGVTQTPRYLIKTRGQQVTLSCSPISGHRSVSWYQQTPGQGLQFLFEYFSETQRNKGNFPGRFSGRQFSNSRSEMNVSTLELGDSALYLCASSAMTGGWGGTQYFGPGTRLLVL.

CDR3 region: CASSLLDSYEQYF. The CDR3 nucleotides read TGTGCCAGCAGTTTGCTGGATTCCTACGAGCAGTACTTC. The chain links TRBV27 to TRBJ2-7; D not resolved. The CDR3 contains 13 residues. Germline CDR1 reads MNHEY; CDR2 reads SMNVEV (reference sequence). The V end lost 3 bases, the J end lost 1 base, and 7 bases lay between the germline ends.

The rearrangement links TRBV20-1 to TRBJ2-3; D is ambiguous. Germline V gene data show CDR1 as DFQATT and CDR2 as SNEGSKA (reference sequence). Trimming pared 5 bases from V and 8 bases from J, leaving 8 bases between. The CDR3 has 10 amino acids. Written as DNA, the CDR3 is TGCAGTGCTGCGGTTGGTACGCAGTATTTT. This sequence encodes CSAAVGTQYF.

Concerning this clone itself: Other DNA sequences in the same sample also yield this CDR3. This chain uses TRBV2 with TRBJ2-7, with D maybe TRBD1 (6 bases). The CDR3 runs 12 residues. Per germline, CDR1 SNHLY and CDR2 FYNNEI. Trimming stripped 4 bases from V and 3 bases from J, with 7 bases between. CDR3 in amino acids: CASSVQGYEQYF. The DNA of the CDR3 is TGTGCCAGCAGTGTACAGGGCTACGAGCAGTACTTC.

The rearrangement links TRBV15 to TRBJ1-1; TRBD1 agrees at 11 bases. The V gene's germline CDR1 is LNHNV and CDR2 YYDKDF (reference sequence). Losses at the gene ends were 3 bases for V and 0 bases for J; bases not matched to a gene: 3. The CDR3 is 16 residues long. CDR3 sequence: CATSRWGQGVNTEAFF. CDR3 in DNA: TGTGCCACCAGCAGGTGGGGACAGGGGGTGAACACTGAAGCTTTCTTT.

The chain recombines TRBV19 with TRBJ1-4, with unresolved D. Trimming removed 5 bases from V and 12 bases from J, with 16 bases in between. This CDR3 spans 13 amino acids. Germline V gene data show CDR1 as LNHDA and CDR2 as SQIVND (reference sequence). The CDR3 bases are TGTGCCAGTAGTTTCGTTCCTCCGGGCGAACTGTTTTTT. It translates to CASSFVPPGELFF.

The chain uses TRBV18 and TRBJ1-5; D unresolved. In germline, CDR1 is KGHSH, CDR2 LQKENI. This CDR3 spans 15 amino acids. V was cut by 5 bases and J by 1 base, with 12 bases left in between. This CDR3 reads CASSTGNPSNQPQHF. CDR3 in DNA: TGTGCCAGCTCAACGGGAAACCCCAGCAATCAGCCCCAGCATTTT.

The V call is TRBV11-2, the J call TRBJ2-7, with 8 bases identical to TRBD1. This CDR3 spans 12 amino acids. Germline V lookup: CDR1 SGHAT, CDR2 FQNNGV. The J segment lost 5 bases and the V segment lost 3 bases, leaving 0 bases of the junction unmatched. The DNA of the CDR3 is TGTGCCAGCAGCTTGACAGGGGACGAGCAGTACTTC. This gives the protein CASSLTGDEQYF. Variable domain in full (rest from reference TRBV11-2 and TRBJ2-7): EAGVAQSPRYKIIEKRQSVAFWCNPISGHATLYWYQQILGQGPKLLIQFQNNGVVDDSQLPKDRFSAERLKGVDSTLKIQPAKLEDSAVYLCASSLTGDEQYFGPGTRLTVT.

This clone was seen just once. V gene TRBV25-1 combines with J gene TRBJ1-1, with D possibly matching TRBD1 (5 bases). V lost 1 base and J lost 1, with 7 bases in between. CDR3 length equals 14 residues. Germline CDR1 is MGHDK and CDR2 is SYGVNS. CDR3 coding DNA: TGTGCCAGCAGTGAATGGGGCGGGAACACTGAAGCTTTCTTT. It specifies CASSEWGGNTEAFF.

As regards this clone: The junction does not match germline at one end; this may be a read error. This chain links TRBV6-1 with TRBJ2-5; D might be TRBD2 (5 bases). From germline, CDR1 is MNHNS and CDR2 SASEGT. The CDR3 totals 12 residues. The DNA of the CDR3 is TGTGCCAGCAGTGAATCTTGGCCTCCGGGGAACTTC. Residues: CASSESWPPGNF.

This clone appeared a single time. The V call is TRBV11-2, the J call TRBJ2-5; 10 bases fit TRBD2. V was pared by 0 bases and J by 4 bases, with 8 bases of the junction left unmatched. The CDR3 runs to 17 residues. Germline V gives CDR1 SGHAT, CDR2 FQNNGV. The CDR3 loop reads CASSLDRRLAGSETQYF. The CDR3 nucleotides are TGTGCCAGCAGCTTAGATCGTAGACTAGCGGGCTCAGAGACCCAGTACTTC.

V and J are TRBV30 and TRBJ2-7; no clear D. Trimming removed 4 bases from V and 7 bases from J, with 11 bases in between. Germline V gene data show CDR1 as GTSNPN and CDR2 as SVGIG (reference sequence). The CDR3 has 11 amino acids. Here the CDR3 DNA reads TGTGCCTGGAATGGGATTGGGGAGCAGTACTTC. It yields the protein CAWNGIGEQYF.

The rearrangement links TRBV5-1 to TRBJ1-1; a possible D gene is TRBD1 (6 bases). Germline lookup yields CDR1 SGHRS and CDR2 YFSETQ. Trimming took off 0 bases at V and 8 bases at J, with 11 bases between the two ends. The CDR3 has 13 residues. The CDR3 spells CASSLGPQGEAFF. The CDR3 DNA reads TGCGCCAGCAGCTTGGGGCCCCAGGGGGAAGCTTTCTTT.

V usage is TRBV7-2 and J usage is TRBJ2-1, with 7 bases fitting TRBD1. CDR3 length: 15 residues. The germline CDR1 and CDR2 sequences are SGHTA and FQGNSA. Unmatched junction bases numbered 4, after V lost 2 bases and J lost 3 bases. CDR3 amino acids: CASSLSDRVYNEQFF. CDR3 coding DNA: TGTGCCAGCAGCTTAAGTGACAGGGTCTACAATGAGCAGTTCTTC.

The chain couples TRBV6-5 to TRBJ1-5; TRBD1 is a possible D gene (6 bases). With 0 bases removed from V and 6 bases from J, the gap between germline ends came to 12 bases. The germline V gene encodes CDR1 MNHEY and CDR2 SVGAGI. The CDR3 length is 15 residues. This chain's CDR3 is CASSYSSGAGQPQHF. DNA of the CDR3: TGTGCCAGCAGTTACTCCTCGGGGGCGGGTCAGCCCCAGCATTTT.

The sample holds one count of this clone. J is TRBJ2-1 and V is TRBV7-9, with TRBD1 identical over 9 bases. Germline CDR1 is SEHNR and CDR2 is FQNEAQ (reference sequence). CDR3 length equals 16 residues. J gave up 0 bases and V 10 bases, and 10 bases lay outside the gene matches. CDR3 DNA: TGTGCCACCTCGTCTTGGGACAGGGCCTCCTACAATGAGCAGTTCTTC. It specifies CATSSWDRASYNEQFF.

This clone appeared many times. The rearrangement links TRBV7-2 to TRBJ2-1, with a tentative D call TRBD2 (6 bases). Germline V gene lookup returns CDR1 SGHTA and CDR2 FQGNSA. This CDR3 is built from 13 residues. Trimming cost V 4 bases and J 9 bases, with 13 bases left between them. The CDR3 loop reads CASSSGAGFEQFF. Written as DNA, the CDR3 is TGTGCCAGCAGCTCTGGGGCGGGATTTGAGCAGTTCTTC.

V is TRBV5-1 and J is TRBJ1-2; perhaps TRBD1 as D (5 bases). Trimming shortened V by 0 bases and J by 4 bases, and 10 bases separated the two germline ends. CDR3 length equals 14 residues. Germline assignment: CDR1 SGHRS and CDR2 YFSETQ. DNA of the CDR3: TGCGCCAGCAGCTTGGGGGTCGGGACCTATGGCTACACCTTC. Protein product: CASSLGVGTYGYTF.

V gene TRBV15 combines with J gene TRBJ1-3; 7 bases line up with TRBD1. Germline assignment: CDR1 LNHNV and CDR2 YYDKDF (reference sequence). V was pared by 4 bases and J by 0 bases, with 9 bases of the junction left unmatched. This CDR3 is 17 amino acids long. The CDR3 DNA follows: TGTGCCACCAGCATGGGGACAGAAACTTACTCTGGAAACACCATATATTTT. It is translated as CATSMGTETYSGNTIYF.

This chain connects TRBV10-2 to TRBJ2-2; 7 bases line up with TRBD2. The CDR3 is made up of 15 amino acids. The trim removed 6 bases at V and 2 bases at J, leaving 6 bases unmatched. From germline, CDR1 is WSHSY and CDR2 SAAADI. The chain's CDR3 is CASSLLAFNTGELFF. CDR3 sequence (DNA): TGCGCCAGCAGCTTACTAGCGTTTAACACCGGGGAGCTGTTTTTT.

The rearrangement uses TRBV14 and TRBJ2-7; TRBD2 agrees at 11 bases. The J segment lost 3 bases and the V segment lost 4 bases, leaving 11 bases of the junction unmatched. The CDR3 is 17 amino acids. From germline, CDR1 is SGHDN and CDR2 FVKESK. The CDR3 spells CASSPLGLADGSYEQYF. Written as DNA, the CDR3 is TGTGCCAGCAGCCCGTTGGGACTAGCGGATGGAAGCTACGAGCAGTACTTC.

This sequence joins TRBV7-2 and TRBJ2-1; 13 bases are shared with TRBD2. Germline loops: CDR1 SGHTA, CDR2 FQGNSA. The CDR3 is 14 residues long. The J segment lost 4 bases and the V segment lost 6 bases, leaving 0 bases of the junction unmatched. The chain's CDR3 is CASRLAGGYNEQFF. The CDR3 DNA reads as TGTGCCAGCAGACTAGCGGGAGGGTACAATGAGCAGTTCTTC.

The chain has TRBV29-1 and TRBJ2-7; 7 bases align to TRBD1. This CDR3 spans 13 amino acids. With 4 bases clipped from V and 3 bases from J, the junction kept 6 bases outside the gene matches. Germline-derived CDR1 and CDR2 are SQVTM and ANQGSEA. The DNA of the CDR3 is TGCAGCGTTGGACAGGGTGGGGTCTACGAGCAGTACTTC. Translating it yields CSVGQGGVYEQYF.

This sequence joins TRBV5-1 and TRBJ1-5; D is ambiguous. V was pared by 1 base and J by 6 bases, with 11 bases between. The CDR3 loop spans 14 amino acids. Germline CDR1 and CDR2: SGHRS and YFSETQ. This CDR3 reads CASSLSGGFQPQHF. The CDR3 region has the DNA TGCGCCAGCAGCTTGTCGGGCGGTTTTCAGCCCCAGCATTTT.

The chain uses TRBV21-1 and TRBJ1-4. TRBV21-1 is a pseudogene locus. CDR3 length: 14 amino acids. For the CDR3, the DNA is TGTGCCAGCAGCAAAGCGAGTCCATGGGGAAAACTGTTTTTT. It encodes CASSKASPWGKLFF.